The T cell receptor (beta chain) under discussion was sequenced for a study of CD8+ T cells in alopecia areata. Study context: Treated patients swallowed 5 to 10 mg of oral tofacitinib twice daily.

Investigators isolated RNA and reverse transcribed it into cDNA to act as the sequencing template. Profiled with immunoSEQ multiplex PCR; TCRdb holds only in-frame clones, not every one. The sample shows some 170,000 clones, about 72% of them seen only once. With respect to this clone: The antigen is unknown.

The CDR3 extends over 11 amino acids. V dropped 0 bases and J dropped 3 bases, with 3 bases sitting between them. Germline CDR1 and CDR2: GTSNPN and SVGIG (reference sequence). Peripheral blood and lesional scalp punch biopsies came from alopecia areata patients. General study findings and limits: Sequence data from scalp samples additionally include resident alphabeta T cells of normal skin. Clonality in lesional scalp, especially alopecia totalis/universalis, exceeded that of normal scalp.

The chain employs TRBV30 and TRBJ2-7; D gene unclear. The sample consisted of CD8+ T cells sorted from blood, taken at week 0. The receptor's source is a human donor with alopecia areata. CDR3 amino acids: CAWSVIYEQYF. The CDR3 DNA is TGTGCCTGGAGTGTAATCTACGAGCAGTACTTC. Looking up the rest from reference TRBV30 and TRBJ2-7 gives the full variable domain: SQTIHQWPATLVQPVGSPLSLECTVEGTSNPNLYWYRQAAGRGLQLLFYSVGIGQISSEVPQNLSASRPQDRQFILSSKKLLLSDSGFYLCAWSVIYEQYFGPGTRLTVT.